These 10 T cell receptor beta chains share one sample of origin, sequenced in a study of shared clonotypes between healthy human individuals. Measured with immunoSEQ multiplex PCR; TCRdb has only the in-frame clones, and not every one. Of about 690,000 clones listed, around 91% are singletons. Source material: memory CD8+ T cells from PBMCs. Subset specified: CD45RO+ cells pooled with CCR7-negative TemRA cells. These receptors originate from a man aged 18 to 30 in good health. Some clones in this sample may be carry-over from other donors' samples.

This chain uses TRBV6-4 with TRBJ2-1, with a possible D match to TRBD1 (6 bases). Trimming cost V 5 bases and J 0 bases, with 11 bases left between them. Germline V gene lookup returns CDR1 MRHNA and CDR2 SNTAGT. The CDR3 length is 15 residues. The CDR3 DNA sequence: TGTGCCAGCAGTCCTCAGGGGAGCTCCTACAATGAGCAGTTCTTC. Residues: CASSPQGSSYNEQFF.

The V call is TRBV6-5, the J call TRBJ1-2; TRBD1 might be the D (5 bases). From germline, CDR1 is MNHEY and CDR2 SVGAGI. This CDR3 is built from 14 residues. Trimming stripped 4 bases from V and 4 bases from J, with 13 bases between. Written as DNA, the CDR3 is TGTGCCAGCAGTTCGGGCGAGGGACCCTATGGCTACACCTTC. Its translation: CASSSGEGPYGYTF.

V and J are TRBV30 and TRBJ1-2, with unresolved D. This CDR3 region has 12 residues. Germline V gene lookup returns CDR1 GTSNPN and CDR2 SVGIG (reference sequence). Trimming took 3 bases from V and 5 from J, leaving 10 bases between them. In DNA form, the CDR3 reads TGTGCCTGGAGGACGGTGCCTTATGGCTACACCTTC. Its translation is CAWRTVPYGYTF.

This clone was observed a single time. The rearrangement links TRBV19 to TRBJ1-1, with 8 positions matching TRBD1. The CDR3 extends over 14 amino acids. Germline-derived CDR1 and CDR2 are LNHDA and SQIVND (reference sequence). V dropped 10 bases and J dropped 4; count of bases not matched to a gene: 11. CDR3 sequence: CATNPGGVSTEAFF. As DNA, the CDR3 is TGTGCCACTAACCCAGGGGGCGTATCCACTGAAGCTTTCTTT.

This chain joins TRBV7-8 and TRBJ2-1; the match to TRBD1 covers 10 bases. This CDR3 is built from 16 residues. V lost 5 bases and J lost 6; bases outside the gene matches: 10. Germline lookup yields CDR1 SGHVS and CDR2 FQNEAQ. Here the CDR3 reads CASSPLGWTGGNEQFF. The CDR3 bases are TGTGCCAGCAGCCCCTTAGGGTGGACAGGGGGCAATGAGCAGTTCTTC.

Note on this clone: Compared with germline, one end of the junction differs, possibly owing to a read error. V and J are TRBV5-1 and TRBJ2-2, with D tentatively TRBD2 (5 bases). This CDR3 is built from 14 residues. Germline V gives CDR1 SGHRS, CDR2 YFSETQ. CDR3 nucleotide sequence: TGCGCCAGCAGCTTTGGAGGTAACAGCGGGGAGCTGTTTTTT. It is translated as CASSFGGNSGELFF.

The gene calls are TRBV28 and TRBJ2-7; 7 positions match TRBD1. V shed 3 bases and J 1 base; nucleotides not matched to a gene: 3. Germline loops: CDR1 MDHEN, CDR2 SYDVKM. The CDR3 runs 14 residues. The CDR3 DNA follows: TGTGCCAGCAGTTTGACGGACAGGTCCTACGAGCAGTACTTC. Its translation is CASSLTDRSYEQYF.

The chain has TRBV19 and TRBJ2-1, with D unclear. CDR1 is LNHDA and CDR2 is SQIVND in the germline V gene (reference sequence). Trimming pared 3 bases from V and 0 bases from J, leaving 12 bases between. The CDR3 has 16 amino acids. The CDR3 DNA is TGTGCCAGTAGTATGAGCCTCAGGAGCTCCTACAATGAGCAGTTCTTC. Protein sequence: CASSMSLRSSYNEQFF.

The chain links TRBV6-5 to TRBJ2-3; D is unresolved. Germline V gene data show CDR1 as MNHEY and CDR2 as SVGAGI. CDR3 length equals 12 residues. V shed 6 bases and J shed 7 bases, with 11 bases lying between them. CDR3 bases: TGTGCCAGCAGCCCGGACCTTCATACGCAGTATTTT. It encodes CASSPDLHTQYF.

This clone was seen a handful of times. This chain uses TRBV28 with TRBJ2-2; the D gene is possibly TRBD2 (5 bases). The V gene's germline CDR1 is MDHEN and CDR2 SYDVKM. This CDR3 spans 14 amino acids. V gave up 0 bases and J gave up 7 bases, with 9 bases separating them. CDR3 in amino acids: CASSLWEVVGELFF. CDR3 sequence (DNA): TGTGCCAGCAGTTTATGGGAGGTTGTCGGGGAGCTGTTTTTT.